This T cell receptor (beta chain) was identified during a study of shared clonotypes between healthy human individuals. The germline V gene has CDR1 MGHDK and CDR2 SYGVNS. The CDR3 loop spans 17 amino acids. Trimming took 2 bases from V and 3 from J, leaving 17 bases between them. Splitting of each subset's genomic DNA was done evenly across several immunoSEQ plates. TCRdb's table, derived via immunoSEQ multiplex PCR, lists solely in-frame clones and lacks some. The sample yields about 120,000 clones, more than 65% seen once. Those who donated, Caucasian adults without exception, all lived in Nashville, Tennessee.

This TCR came from a young woman in good health. The sequenced sample consisted of memory CD8+ T cells sorted from blood. Subset in this sample: CD45RO+ cells pooled with CCR7-negative TemRA cells. This rearrangement joins TRBV25-1 to TRBJ1-5; no reliable D call. As DNA, the CDR3 is TGTGCCAGCAGTGAAAGCGAGGGCCCCCTTTTCAATCAGCCCCAGCATTTT. It yields the protein CASSESEGPLFNQPQHF.